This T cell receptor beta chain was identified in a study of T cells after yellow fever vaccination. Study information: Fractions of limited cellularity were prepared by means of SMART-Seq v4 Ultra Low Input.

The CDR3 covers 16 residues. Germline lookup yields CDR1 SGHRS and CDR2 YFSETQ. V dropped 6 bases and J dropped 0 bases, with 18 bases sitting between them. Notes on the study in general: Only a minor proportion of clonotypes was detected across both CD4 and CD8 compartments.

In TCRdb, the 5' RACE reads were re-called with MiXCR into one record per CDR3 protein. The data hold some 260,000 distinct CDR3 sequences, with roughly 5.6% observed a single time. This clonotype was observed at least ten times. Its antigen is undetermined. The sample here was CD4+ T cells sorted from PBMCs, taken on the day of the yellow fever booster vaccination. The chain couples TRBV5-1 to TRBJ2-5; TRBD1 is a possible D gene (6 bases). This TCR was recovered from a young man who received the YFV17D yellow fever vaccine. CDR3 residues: CASKPKDRAYQETQYF. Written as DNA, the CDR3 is TGCGCCAGCAAGCCTAAGGACAGAGCTTACCAAGAGACCCAGTACTTC. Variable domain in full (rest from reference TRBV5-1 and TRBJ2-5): KAGVTQTPRYLIKTRGQQVTLSCSPISGHRSVSWYQQTPGQGLQFLFEYFSETQRNKGNFPGRFSGRQFSNSRSEMNVSTLELGDSALYLCASKPKDRAYQETQYFGPGTRLLVL.